Listed below are T cell receptor beta chains from one sample, sequenced in a study of cytomegalovirus exposure and HLA in healthy donors. Assay used: immunoSEQ multiplex PCR; TCRdb lists only in-frame clones, some missing. The sample shows 85,000 to 90,000 clones, around 76% of them seen only once. The sample comprised PBMCs. The receptors stem from a man aged 25 to 40 in good health and CMV-seropositive. Both conserved end residues are part of each CDR3. Each record gives: clone size, D gene, J gene, CDR3 length, V gene, CDR3 protein, CDR3 DNA. A D gene is named only where the DNA matches it firmly. Only some rows state a clone size, as once, few, many or a class for expanded clones.

-,-,TRBJ2-3,13,TRBV30,CAWNPVLTDTQYF,TGTGCCTGGAACCCTGTTCTAACAGATACGCAGTATTTT
-,-,TRBJ2-5,15,TRBV5-1,CASSLTAQGGETQYF,TGCGCCAGCAGCTTGACGGCGCAGGGTGGAGAGACCCAGTACTTC
-,TRBD1,TRBJ2-2,13,TRBV2,CASRGTGSGELFF,TGTGCCAGCAGAGGGACAGGGTCCGGGGAGCTGTTTTTT
-,TRBD2,TRBJ2-3,15,TRBV28,CASSLEGGGTDTQYF,TGTGCCAGCAGTTTGGAGGGCGGGGGAACAGATACGCAGTATTTT
-,TRBD1,TRBJ1-5,13,TRBV19,CASKSTGVSTQHF,TGTGCCAGTAAGTCGACAGGGGTTAGTACCCAGCATTTT
few,-,TRBJ1-1,15,TRBV28,CASSSSRGMNTEAFF,TGTGCCAGCAGTTCAAGTCGAGGAATGAACACTGAAGCTTTCTTT
-,TRBD1,TRBJ2-1,16,TRBV5-4,CASSLGQGTPYNEQFF,TGTGCCAGCAGCTTGGGACAGGGTACACCCTACAATGAGCAGTTCTTC
-,TRBD1,TRBJ2-6,18,TRBV19,CASSIDGQGPSGANVLTF,TGTGCCAGTAGTATAGATGGACAGGGCCCCTCTGGGGCCAACGTCCTGACTTTC
-,TRBD1,TRBJ2-7,14,TRBV19,CASSMGQGAYEQYF,TGTGCCAGTAGTATGGGACAGGGGGCCTACGAGCAGTACTTC
-,-,TRBJ1-1,12,TRBV29-1,CSVEQMNTEAFF,TGCAGCGTTGAACAGATGAACACTGAAGCTTTCTTT
-,-,TRBJ2-5,14,TRBV6-6,CASSPIQGIGEQYF,TGTGCCAGCAGTCCAATACAGGGTATTGGGGAGCAGTACTTC
once,TRBD1,TRBJ1-2,14,TRBV5-1,CASSLSQGASSYTF,TGCGCCAGCAGCTTGAGTCAGGGGGCTAGTAGCTACACCTTC
-,TRBD2,TRBJ2-7,15,TRBV5-1,CASSLAAGLADGQYF,TGCGCCAGCAGCTTGGCCGCGGGACTAGCCGACGGGCAGTACTTC
once,-,TRBJ1-3,16,TRBV15,CATSVSTGYSGNTIYF,TGTGCCACCAGCGTGAGCACAGGATACTCTGGAAACACCATATATTTT
once,-,TRBJ2-5,13,TRBV7-3,CASSWDKEETQYF,TGTGCCAGCAGTTGGGACAAGGAAGAGACCCAGTACTTC
-,TRBD2,TRBJ2-5,15,TRBV5-4,CASSLVGGVQETQYF,TGTGCCAGCAGCTTGGTTGGGGGGGTTCAAGAGACCCAGTACTTC
-,TRBD1,TRBJ2-7,12,TRBV5-1,CASRQGGYEQYF,TGCGCCAGCAGACAGGGGGGCTACGAGCAGTACTTC
-,-,TRBJ2-3,10,TRBV20-1,CSASRDTQYF,TGCAGTGCTAGTAGAGATACGCAGTATTTT
-,-,TRBJ1-2,17,TRBV15,CATSRGRNLRTNYGYTF,TGTGCCACCAGCAGAGGTCGTAACTTACGTACTAACTATGGCTACACCTTC
-,TRBD1,TRBJ1-2,15,TRBV19,CASSIWDRVSSGYTF,TGTGCCAGTAGTATATGGGACAGGGTCTCCAGTGGCTACACCTTC
few,TRBD2,TRBJ2-1,17,TRBV4-3,CASSQDKGTSVLDEQFF,TGCGCCAGCAGCCAAGATAAGGGGACTAGCGTTCTCGATGAGCAGTTCTTC
-,TRBD2,TRBJ2-3,17,TRBV2,CASSAQTSGGITDTQYF,TGTGCCAGCAGTGCCCAGACTAGCGGGGGAATCACAGATACGCAGTATTTT
-,-,TRBJ1-2,18,TRBV21-1,CASSQTETDRGLYYGYTF,TGTGCCAGCAGCCAAACGGAAACGGACAGAGGGTTGTACTATGGCTACACCTTC
-,TRBD2,TRBJ2-5,15,TRBV4-2,CASSQVRGYQETQYF,TGTGCCAGCAGCCAAGTGCGGGGGTACCAAGAGACCCAGTACTTC
few,-,TRBJ1-6,15,TRBV2,CASSEDWRAVSPLHF,TGTGCCAGCAGTGAAGATTGGCGGGCAGTTTCACCCCTCCACTTT
-,-,TRBJ1-5,17,TRBV4-2,CASSQEVEVLSNQPQHF,TGTGCCAGCAGCCAAGAGGTCGAGGTTCTTAGCAATCAGCCCCAGCATTTT
-,-,TRBJ2-2,13,TRBV29-1,CSVGPKPTGELFF,TGCAGCGTTGGGCCGAAACCGACCGGGGAGCTGTTTTTT
-,TRBD2,TRBJ2-3,22,TRBV4-1,CASSHPSLGRAGGKSSTDTQYF,TGCGCCAGCAGCCATCCATCCCTGGGTCGAGCGGGGGGGAAATCTAGCACAGATACGCAGTATTTT
-,-,TRBJ1-2,14,TRBV5-1,CASTARGGTYGYTF,TGCGCCAGCACCGCCCGCGGGGGCACCTATGGCTACACCTTC
few,-,TRBJ1-2,14,TRBV4-2,CASSPETAFYGYTF,TGTGCCAGCAGCCCAGAGACAGCCTTTTATGGCTACACCTTC
-,TRBD1,TRBJ2-7,15,TRBV30,CAWFTPGQGPYEQYF,TGTGCCTGGTTCACTCCGGGACAGGGGCCCTACGAGCAGTACTTC
few,-,TRBJ1-1,17,TRBV14,CASSQVTAGILMGEAFF,TGTGCCAGCAGCCAAGTAACCGCGGGTATTCTGATGGGTGAAGCTTTCTTT
-,TRBD1,TRBJ1-5,14,TRBV4-1,CASSQWTGEEPQHF,TGCGCCAGCAGTCAGTGGACAGGGGAGGAGCCCCAGCATTTT
-,TRBD1,TRBJ1-2,11,TRBV30,CAWGQGYGYTF,TGTGCCTGGGGACAGGGGTATGGCTACACCTTC
-,TRBD2,TRBJ2-5,15,TRBV11-2,CASSLLSGVEETQYF,TGTGCCAGCAGCTTACTAAGCGGGGTAGAAGAGACCCAGTACTTC
-,TRBD2,TRBJ2-7,15,TRBV5-1,CASSTGLAGVYEQYF,TGCGCCAGCAGTACTGGACTAGCGGGGGTCTACGAGCAGTACTTC
few,TRBD1,TRBJ1-4,17,TRBV28,CASRTIFRGQGAEKLFF,TGTGCCAGCAGAACAATCTTCCGAGGACAGGGGGCTGAAAAACTGTTTTTT
-,-,TRBJ2-7,15,TRBV6-1,CASSDRGGPRGEQYF,TGTGCCAGCAGTGATCGCGGAGGACCTCGGGGCGAGCAGTACTTC
-,TRBD2,TRBJ2-1,13,TRBV29-1,CSVEVGGFNEQFF,TGCAGCGTTGAAGTCGGGGGGTTTAATGAGCAGTTCTTC
-,-,TRBJ1-4,13,TRBV2,CASKGGGNEKLFF,TGTGCCAGCAAGGGGGGGGGAAATGAAAAACTGTTTTTT
-,-,TRBJ1-6,15,TRBV2,CASTLQDRVNSPLHF,TGTGCCAGCACACTCCAGGACAGAGTTAATTCACCCCTCCACTTT
few,-,TRBJ2-6,15,TRBV6-4,CASSDSGGGANVLTF,TGTGCCAGCAGTGACTCAGGGGGTGGGGCCAACGTCCTGACTTTC
-,-,TRBJ2-5,13,TRBV11-2,CASSFRVQETQYF,TGTGCCAGCAGCTTCCGGGTCCAAGAGACCCAGTACTTC
-,TRBD1,TRBJ2-7,13,TRBV27,CASSPRGFYEQYF,TGTGCCAGCAGTCCCAGGGGGTTCTACGAGCAGTACTTC
-,TRBD2,TRBJ2-2,19,TRBV9,CASSRPGLAGGTNTGELFF,TGTGCCAGCAGCCGCCCGGGACTAGCGGGAGGTACGAACACCGGGGAGCTGTTTTTT
few,-,TRBJ2-4,18,TRBV7-9,CASSSWWGTGKSKNIQYF,TGTGCCAGCAGCTCGTGGTGGGGAACAGGGAAATCCAAAAACATTCAGTACTTC
-,TRBD2,TRBJ2-1,14,TRBV28,CASRGLAGWNEQFF,TGTGCCAGCAGAGGACTAGCGGGGTGGAATGAGCAGTTCTTC
-,TRBD1,TRBJ2-3,15,TRBV11-2,CASSSSGTGDGTQYF,TGTGCCAGCAGCTCCTCCGGGACAGGGGACGGTACGCAGTATTTT
few,TRBD1,TRBJ2-7,14,TRBV11-1,CASSLDRGSYEQYF,TGTGCCAGCAGCCTGGACAGGGGGTCCTACGAGCAGTACTTC
once,TRBD2,TRBJ2-3,19,TRBV4-1,CASSSKSGIAGSRTDTQYF,TGCGCCAGCAGCTCAAAGTCCGGGATAGCGGGGAGTCGCACAGATACGCAGTATTTT
-,TRBD1,TRBJ2-7,14,TRBV6-5,CASSYSDRGYEQYF,TGTGCCAGCAGTTACTCGGACAGGGGATACGAGCAGTACTTC
-,-,TRBJ2-3,14,TRBV7-3,CASSARGLVDTQYF,TGTGCCAGCAGCGCGCGTGGTTTAGTAGATACGCAGTATTTT
-,TRBD1,TRBJ2-1,15,TRBV10-3,CAISESGTGYNEQFF,TGTGCCATCAGTGAGTCCGGGACAGGGTACAATGAGCAGTTCTTC
-,-,TRBJ2-7,16,TRBV18,CASSLPIGRDSYEQYF,TGTGCCAGCTCACTCCCAATCGGGCGGGACTCCTACGAGCAGTACTTC
-,TRBD1,TRBJ2-7,14,TRBV5-8,CASSTGQGSLEQYF,TGTGCCAGCAGCACTGGACAGGGAAGTCTCGAGCAGTACTTC
-,-,TRBJ1-2,15,TRBV27,CASSVVGWGAYGYTF,TGTGCCAGCAGTGTTGTTGGTTGGGGAGCCTATGGCTACACCTTC
-,-,TRBJ1-5,13,TRBV7-9,CASSTYSNQPQHF,TGTGCCAGCAGTACATATAGCAATCAGCCCCAGCATTTT
-,-,TRBJ2-7,15,TRBV5-1,CASSLLWGPAYEQYF,TGCGCCAGCAGCTTGTTGTGGGGGCCCGCCTACGAGCAGTACTTC
-,TRBD1,TRBJ1-1,14,TRBV6-5,CASSQGQVNTEAFF,TGTGCCAGCAGCCAAGGACAGGTGAACACTGAAGCTTTCTTT